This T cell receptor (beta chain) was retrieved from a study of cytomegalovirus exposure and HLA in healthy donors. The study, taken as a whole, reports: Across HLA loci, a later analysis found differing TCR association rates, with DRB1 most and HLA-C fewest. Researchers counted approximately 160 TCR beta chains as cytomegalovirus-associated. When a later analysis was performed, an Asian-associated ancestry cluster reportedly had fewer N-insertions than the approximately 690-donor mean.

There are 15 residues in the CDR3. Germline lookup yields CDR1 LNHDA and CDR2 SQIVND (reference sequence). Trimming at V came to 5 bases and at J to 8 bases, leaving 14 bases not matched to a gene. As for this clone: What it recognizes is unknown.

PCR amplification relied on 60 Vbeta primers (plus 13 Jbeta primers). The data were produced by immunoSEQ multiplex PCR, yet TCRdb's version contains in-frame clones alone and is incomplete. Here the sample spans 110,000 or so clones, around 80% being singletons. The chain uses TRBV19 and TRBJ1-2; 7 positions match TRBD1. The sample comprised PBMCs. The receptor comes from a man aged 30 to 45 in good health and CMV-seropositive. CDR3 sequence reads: CASSPSPDRVRGYTF. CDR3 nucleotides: TGTGCCAGTAGTCCCAGCCCTGACAGGGTCCGCGGCTACACCTTC.